These 32 T cell receptor beta chains were sequenced from one sample in a study of T cell repertoires in cytomegalovirus infection. One entry per CDR3 protein results from TCRdb running MiXCR on the reads. The repertoire has fewer than 900,000 distinct CDR3 sequences, 29% of them found once; the top ten carry over 10%. Their antigen targets remain unknown. Sequences were derived from cultured CD8+ T cells from PBMCs, sampled from culture after CMV antigen stimulation. Receptors originate from a human donor in good health (CMV status not recorded). Some clones in this sample may be carry-over from other donors' samples.

This clonotype has just a few counts. V is TRBV12-3 or TRBV12-4 and J is TRBJ1-2; 10 bases are shared with TRBD1. Trimming took 3 bases from V and 4 from J; bases not matched to a gene: 5. CDR3 length: 15 residues. CDR3 in DNA: TGTGCCAGCAGTTTGGGGACAGGGGATCCCTATGGCTACACCTTC. Translated, it gives CASSLGTGDPYGYTF.

In regard to this clonotype: This may be a read error, as it is one base from a much larger clone. The chain employs TRBV12-3 or TRBV12-4 and TRBJ1-1; D gene unclear. This CDR3 comprises 14 residues. For the CDR3, the DNA is TGTGCCAGCAGTCGGACTGAAGAGAACACTAAAGCTTTCTTT. Its translation: CASSRTEENTKAFF.

This chain connects TRBV6-5 to TRBJ2-2; D is undetermined. The CDR3 sequence is 12 residues long. The V and J ends lost 8 bases and 1 base respectively, with 5 bases between them. Germline lookup yields CDR1 MNHEY and CDR2 SVGAGI. In DNA, the CDR3 is TGTGCCAGCGCGGAGAACACCGGGGAGCTGTTTTTT. It yields the protein CASAENTGELFF.

This chain connects TRBV27 to TRBJ2-6; D remains ambiguous. V lost 4 bases and J lost 4, with 17 bases in between. The CDR3 is made up of 17 amino acids. From germline, CDR1 is MNHEY and CDR2 SMNVEV (reference sequence). CDR3 region: CASSSLVWGSGANVLTF. The CDR3 bases are TGTGCCAGCAGTTCCCTTGTTTGGGGATCCGGGGCCAACGTCCTGACTTTC.

This clonotype occurred a few times. The V call is TRBV5-5, the J call TRBJ2-5, with 7 bases aligning to TRBD2. Germline assignment: CDR1 SGHKS and CDR2 YYEKEE (reference sequence). Germline trimming cut 4 bases from V and 4 bases from J; bases unmatched to any gene: 13. The CDR3 totals 16 residues. Written as DNA, the CDR3 is TGTGCCAGCAGCGGAGAGCGAGCGGGGAGGGGAGAGACCCAGTACTTC. Its translation is CASSGERAGRGETQYF. The full variable domain, completed using reference TRBV5-5 and TRBJ2-5, is DAGVTQSPTHLIKTRGQQVTLRCSPISGHKSVSWYQQVLGQGPQFIFQYYEKEERGRGNFPDRFSARQFPNYSSELNVNALLLGDSALYLCASSGERAGRGETQYFGPGTRLLVL.

This chain connects TRBV12-3 or TRBV12-4 to TRBJ2-3; 8 bases map to TRBD2. V shed 3 bases, J shed 0 bases, and the junction held 8 bases outside the gene matches. The CDR3 has 17 residues. In DNA form, the CDR3 reads TGTGCCAGCAGTTTCGATGTTGCGGGGGGTAGCACAGATACGCAGTATTTT. This translates into CASSFDVAGGSTDTQYF.

This clonotype was counted between two and nine times. The chain couples TRBV28 to TRBJ2-7, with 8 bases matching TRBD2. The CDR3 spans 14 residues. With 4 bases clipped from V and 3 bases from J, the junction kept 5 bases outside the gene matches. In germline, CDR1 is MDHEN, CDR2 SYDVKM. The CDR3 DNA reads as TGTGCCAGCAGTTACCCCGGGACTAGCTACGAGCAGTACGTC. Residues: CASSYPGTSYEQYV.

The chain carries TRBV28 and TRBJ2-5; D is ambiguous. Per the germline V gene, CDR1 is MDHEN and CDR2 is SYDVKM. The CDR3 spans 18 residues. V was pared by 3 bases and J by 2 bases, with 22 bases between. The CDR3 loop is CASSFDASVPSIQETQYF. Written as DNA, the CDR3 is TGTGCCAGCAGTTTTGACGCGAGCGTTCCTTCGATACAAGAGACCCAGTACTTC. Supplemented by reference TRBV28 and TRBJ2-5, the full variable domain reads DVKVTQSSRYLVKRTGEKVFLECVQDMDHENMFWYRQDPGLGLRLIYFSYDVKMKEKGDIPEGYSVSREKKERFSLILESASTNQTSMYLCASSFDASVPSIQETQYFGPGTRLLVL.

This clonotype was observed a handful of times. The chain is built from TRBV4-2 and TRBJ2-3; TRBD2 is a possible D gene (6 bases). V was pared by 0 bases and J by 6 bases, with 13 bases between. CDR1 is LGHNA and CDR2 is YNFKEQ in the germline V gene. CDR3 length equals 15 residues. CDR3 residues: CASSQDGGGEDTQYF. The CDR3 bases are TGTGCCAGCAGCCAAGATGGGGGAGGCGAGGATACGCAGTATTTT.

The genes are TRBV6-6 and TRBJ2-7; TRBD2 is a possible D gene (5 bases). The V gene's germline CDR1 is MNHNY and CDR2 SVGAGI (reference sequence). The germline V and J ends were trimmed by 4 bases and 4 bases, with 8 bases remaining between them. The CDR3 spans 12 residues. In DNA form, the CDR3 reads TGTGCCAGCAGTTTTCGGGATTACGAGCAGTACGTC. This sequence encodes CASSFRDYEQYV.

This clonotype appeared many times. The chain links TRBV7-6 to TRBJ2-1; possible D gene TRBD1, 6 bases. V dropped 8 bases and J dropped 7 bases, with 9 bases sitting between them. The CDR3 runs 11 residues. Germline CDR1 and CDR2: SGHVS and FNYEAQ. The CDR3 sequence: CASSRGNEQFF. DNA for the CDR3: TGTGCCAGCTCGAGGGGGAATGAGCAGTTCTTC. Looking up the rest from reference TRBV7-6 and TRBJ2-1 gives the full variable domain: GAGVSQSPRYKVTKRGQDVALRCDPISGHVSLYWYRQALGQGPEFLTYFNYEAQQDKSGLPNDRFSAERPEGSISTLTIQRTEQRDSAMYRCASSRGNEQFFGPGTRLTVL.

This clonotype occurred many times. The chain uses TRBV10-3 and TRBJ2-7, with 9 bases identical to TRBD1. Trimming cost V 3 bases and J 7 bases; bases outside gene matches: 7. The CDR3 has 14 residues. Germline lookup yields CDR1 ENHRY and CDR2 SYGVKD. This chain's CDR3 is CAISEQGASGEQYV. The CDR3 DNA follows: TGTGCCATCAGTGAACAGGGGGCGAGTGGAGAGCAGTACGTC.

About this clonotype: A junction boundary mismatches the germline segment, possibly from a read error. The chain recombines TRBV4-1 with TRBJ2-1; 9 bases map to TRBD2. This CDR3 spans 17 amino acids. Germline CDR1 and CDR2: MGHRA and YSYEKL. DNA of the CDR3: TGTGCCAGCAGCCAAGCCCCCCGAGCGGGGGGATACAATGAGCAGTTCTTC. Its protein is CASSQAPRAGGYNEQFF.

This clonotype was found many times. The V gene is TRBV6-6, the J gene TRBJ2-5, with TRBD1 matching over 8 bases. The CDR3 totals 17 residues. Germline trimming cut 5 bases from V and 5 bases from J; bases unmatched to any gene: 16. Looked up from germline, CDR1 is MNHNY and CDR2 is SVGAGI (reference sequence). The CDR3 loop reads CASSPAAIQGAGETQYF. CDR3 DNA: TGTGCCAGCAGTCCCGCTGCGATCCAGGGGGCGGGGGAGACCCAGTACTTC.

The J gene is TRBJ1-5, the V gene TRBV4-1; D gene ambiguous. The CDR3 sequence is 14 residues long. Germline V lookup: CDR1 MGHRA, CDR2 YSYEKL. Between the trimmed V and J ends, which lost 1 base and 7 bases, there was a span of 11 bases. This CDR3 reads CASSQGLTSQPQHF. The CDR3 DNA is TGCGCCAGCAGCCAAGGACTAACCAGCCAGCCCCAGCATTTT.

The rearrangement uses TRBV4-1 and TRBJ2-5, with 7 positions matching TRBD2. CDR3 size: 20 residues. With 0 bases clipped from V and 5 bases from J, the junction kept 21 bases outside the gene matches. The germline gives CDR1 MGHRA, CDR2 YSYEKL. The CDR3 nucleotides read TGCGCCAGCAGCCAAGATTTAGGCCTAGCGGCGAGCGCCTCTGGGGAGACCCAGTACTTC. This encodes CASSQDLGLAASASGETQYF.

V gene TRBV7-6 combines with J gene TRBJ1-2, with D tentatively TRBD1 (6 bases). Between the trimmed V and J ends, which lost 2 bases and 2 bases, there was a span of 18 bases. The CDR3 sequence is 17 residues long. Germline loops: CDR1 SGHVS, CDR2 FNYEAQ. CDR3 nucleotide sequence: TGTGCCAGCAGCTTACGGCAGGGGTCATACTCCAACTATGGCTACACCTTC. This gives the protein CASSLRQGSYSNYGYTF.

This clonotype showed up many times. The V call is TRBV7-9, the J call TRBJ1-2; possible D gene TRBD1, 6 bases. CDR1 SEHNR and CDR2 FQNEAQ come from the germline V gene (reference sequence). The V and J ends lost 1 base and 5 bases respectively, with 14 bases between them. CDR3 length equals 15 residues. In nucleotides, the CDR3 is TGTGCCAGCAGCTTAGAAGAGGGGGTCTGGTATGGCTACACCTTC. It yields the protein CASSLEEGVWYGYTF.

This clonotype was recorded a few times. The V call is TRBV2, the J call TRBJ2-5, with D maybe TRBD2 (6 bases). V lost 6 bases to trimming and J lost 4 bases, with 21 bases between them. Looked up from germline, CDR1 is SNHLY and CDR2 is FYNNEI. The CDR3 covers 16 residues. The CDR3 DNA follows: TGTGCCAGCAGATTTCCCAAGGAGGGTTCGGTAGAGACCCAGTACTTC. Its protein is CASRFPKEGSVETQYF.

The chain couples TRBV2 to TRBJ2-3, with D tentatively TRBD1 (6 bases). The V gene lost 3 bases and the J gene lost 2 bases, with 9 bases spanning the gap. Germline V lookup: CDR1 SNHLY, CDR2 FYNNEI. The CDR3 is made up of 14 amino acids. The CDR3 here is CASSDPGVTDTQYF. The CDR3 nucleotides are TGTGCCAGCAGTGATCCAGGGGTCACAGATACGCAGTATTTT.

This chain joins TRBV5-6 and TRBJ2-5; tentative D call: TRBD2 (5 bases). V gave up 4 bases and J gave up 5 bases, with 12 bases separating them. The germline V gene encodes CDR1 SGHDT and CDR2 YYEEEE. CDR3 length equals 13 residues. The DNA for the CDR3 is TGTGCCAGCAGCCCCGTCGGGGATGAGACCCAGTACTTC. Translated: CASSPVGDETQYF. Full variable domain (rest looked up from reference TRBV5-6 and TRBJ2-5): DAGVTQSPTHLIKTRGQQVTLRCSPKSGHDTVSWYQQALGQGPQFIFQYYEEEERQRGNFPDRFSGHQFPNYSSELNVNALLLGDSALYLCASSPVGDETQYFGPGTRLLVL.

The genes are TRBV5-6 and TRBJ2-7; D possibly corresponds to TRBD2 (6 bases). Per germline, CDR1 SGHDT and CDR2 YYEEEE. The CDR3 consists of 15 residues. V lost 3 bases, J lost 2 bases, and 15 bases lay in between. The CDR3 protein is CASSSPGLTTYEQYF. For the CDR3, the DNA is TGTGCCAGCAGCTCTCCGGGACTTACCACCTACGAGCAGTACTTC.

This sequence joins TRBV20-1 and TRBJ2-7; 7 bases fit TRBD2. The J segment lost 0 bases and the V segment lost 0 bases, leaving 5 bases of the junction unmatched. Looked up from germline, CDR1 is DFQATT and CDR2 is SNEGSKA (reference sequence). The CDR3 contains 15 residues. For the CDR3, the DNA is TGCAGTGCTAGAGATTCGGGGGGAGTCTCCTACGAGCAGTACGTC. Amino acid sequence: CSARDSGGVSYEQYV.

This clonotype showed up just a few times. The CDR3 reads CSARDLTGSVTDQPQHF. The CDR3 nucleotides read TGCAGTGCTAGAGATTTGACAGGGTCGGTTACCGATCAGCCCCAGCATTTT. This rearrangement joins TRBV20-1 to TRBJ1-5; 7 bases map to TRBD1. Per the germline V gene, CDR1 is DFQATT and CDR2 is SNEGSKA (reference sequence). CDR3 length: 17 amino acids. Trimming cost V 0 bases and J 5 bases; bases outside gene matches: 13.

This clonotype has more than one count but fewer than ten. This chain connects TRBV10-3 to TRBJ2-1; no firm D call. V dropped 6 bases and J dropped 7 bases, with 13 bases sitting between them. CDR3 length: 13 residues. CDR1 and CDR2 (germline): ENHRY, SYGVKD. The CDR3 here is CAIRVGDLNEQFF. Written as DNA, the CDR3 is TGTGCCATCAGGGTAGGAGATTTGAATGAGCAGTTCTTC.

This clonotype came up many times. The chain is built from TRBV12-3 or TRBV12-4 and TRBJ1-5; 7 bases match TRBD1. J was trimmed by 1 base and V by 3 bases; bases with no gene match: 3. The CDR3 spans 15 residues. The CDR3 DNA is TGTGCCAGCAGTTTTGAGGGGGCGAGCAATCAGCCCCAGCATTTT. It specifies CASSFEGASNQPQHF.

There are a few counts of this clonotype. This chain links TRBV6-1 with TRBJ1-2; 7 bases map to TRBD1. CDR1 is MNHNS, CDR2 SASEGT, per germline. CDR3 length: 11 amino acids. With 10 bases clipped from V and 6 bases from J, the junction kept 5 bases outside the gene matches. The CDR3 bases are TGTGCCACTTCGACAGGGAATGGCTACACCTTC. It codes for CATSTGNGYTF.

As to this clonotype: The junction and the germline gene differ at one end; a read error may be behind it. This chain's CDR3 is CASSLGRDQEETQYF. In nucleotides, the CDR3 is TGTGCTAGCAGCTTAGGTAGGGACCAGGAAGAGACCCAGTACTTC. The chain has TRBV7-7 and TRBJ2-5; D assignment may be TRBD1 or TRBD2 (5 bases each). CDR3 length: 15 residues. Per germline, CDR1 SSHAT and CDR2 FNYEAQ (reference sequence).

The chain couples TRBV7-8 to TRBJ1-2; D possibly corresponds to TRBD1 (5 bases). V was pared by 5 bases and J by 8 bases, with 9 bases between. Germline CDR1 and CDR2: SGHVS and FQNEAQ. This CDR3 has 11 residues. CDR3 nucleotides: TGTGCCAGCAGCGGGGACGGGGGCTACACCTTC. Its protein is CASSGDGGYTF. Supplemented by reference TRBV7-8 and TRBJ1-2, the full variable domain reads GAGVSQSPRYKVAKRGQDVALRCDPISGHVSLFWYQQALGQGPEFLTYFQNEAQLDKSGLPSDRFFAERPEGSVSTLKIQRTQQEDSAVYLCASSGDGGYTFGSGTRLTVV.

The rearrangement links TRBV3-1 to TRBJ2-1; 9 bases are a match to TRBD1. The CDR3 has 16 residues. Germline CDR1 and CDR2: LGHDT and YNNKEL (reference sequence). With V trimmed by 1 base and J by 8 bases, 9 bases remained unmatched. The CDR3 DNA follows: TGTGCCAGCAGCCAAGTTCGGAGGACAGGGGCCCATGAGCAGTTCTTC. As protein: CASSQVRRTGAHEQFF.

This clonotype occurred many times. This chain connects TRBV7-9 to TRBJ2-5, with TRBD2 as a possible D gene (5 bases). Trimming removed 3 bases at V and 3 bases at J, with 8 bases between. There are 13 residues in the CDR3. Germline V gene sequence: CDR1 SEHNR, CDR2 FQNEAQ (reference sequence). The CDR3 DNA sequence: TGTGCCAGCAGCTTCCCCGGGGAAGAGACCCAGTACTTC. As protein: CASSFPGEETQYF.

This clonotype came up many times. The V and J genes are TRBV7-6 and TRBJ2-7; D perhaps matches TRBD1 (5 bases). The V gene's germline CDR1 is SGHVS and CDR2 FNYEAQ. CDR3 size: 14 residues. V lost 5 bases and J 0 bases, leaving 11 bases between the germline ends. CDR3 protein: CASSPRQRSYEQYF. The CDR3, as DNA: TGTGCCAGCAGCCCGAGACAGCGCTCCTACGAGCAGTACTTC. Based on the CDR3 plus reference TRBV7-6 and TRBJ2-7, the full variable domain is GAGVSQSPRYKVTKRGQDVALRCDPISGHVSLYWYRQALGQGPEFLTYFNYEAQQDKSGLPNDRFSAERPEGSISTLTIQRTEQRDSAMYRCASSPRQRSYEQYFGPGTRLTVT.